The 20 T cell receptor beta chains below were found in one sample sequenced in a study of T-cell reconstitution after alpha-beta-depleted transplantation in children. Molecular barcoding with unique molecular identifiers was used for the TCRbeta library. MiXCR, applied by TCRdb to the PCR reads, yields one record per CDR3 protein. The table has 900,000 or so distinct CDR3 sequences, 16% seen once. The sample in question was PBMCs, mostly from graft donor cells, obtained 360 days after TCRalphabeta/CD19-depleted stem cell transplant. These receptors were obtained from a male patient aged 10 to 17 who had a stem cell transplant for acute lymphoblastic leukemia, so the T cells may come from the graft donor.

The gene calls are TRBV7-8 and TRBJ2-1; 10 bases map to TRBD1. The CDR3 totals 15 residues. Germline CDR1 and CDR2: SGHVS and FQNEAQ. With 5 bases clipped from V and 9 bases from J, the junction kept 10 bases outside the gene matches. In nucleotides, the CDR3 is TGTGCCAGCAGCCCCACCGGGACAGGGGCGGCTGAGCAGTTCTTC. Protein sequence: CASSPTGTGAAEQFF.

A few counts support this clonotype. This chain uses TRBV20-1 with TRBJ2-1; 10 bases align to TRBD2. This CDR3 has 14 amino acids. Trimming cost V 8 bases and J 3 bases; bases outside gene matches: 7. The germline V gene encodes CDR1 DFQATT and CDR2 SNEGSKA (reference sequence). CDR3 nucleotide sequence: TGCAGTTCGAGACTAGCGGGCGTCTACAATGAGCAGTTCTTC. Translation: CSSRLAGVYNEQFF.

This clonotype has just a few counts. The chain joins TRBV7-9 to TRBJ1-5; D remains unclear. Trimming cost V 3 bases and J 2 bases, with 11 bases left between them. The CDR3 loop spans 15 amino acids. Looked up from germline, CDR1 is SEHNR and CDR2 is FQNEAQ (reference sequence). The CDR3 bases are TGTGCCAGCAGCTTCGATGGCGGAGGCAATCAGCCCCAGCATTTT. This encodes CASSFDGGGNQPQHF.

About this clonotype: The germline gene is not matched at one end of the junction; a read error may be the cause. The rearrangement joins TRBV24-1 to TRBJ2-7; 7 bases line up with TRBD1. The V gene's germline CDR1 is KGHDR and CDR2 SFDVKD. This CDR3 has 16 residues. The CDR3 DNA reads as TGTGCCACCAGTACTCCCCGGACAGGAAACTCCTACGGGCAGTACTTC. This gives the protein CATSTPRTGNSYGQYF.

On this clonotype itself: A read error is the likely source, as a far larger clone sits one nucleotide away. The CDR3 carries no conserved terminal phenylalanine or tryptophan, so it likely arises from a read error. The rearrangement links TRBV7-3 to TRBJ1-1, with D possibly matching TRBD1 (5 bases). The CDR3 has 13 amino acids. Germline V gene data show CDR1 as SGHTA and CDR2 as FQGTGA. Trimming removed 3 bases at V and 1 base at J, with 6 bases between. The CDR3 DNA reads TGTGCCAGCAGCTTTACAGGGAACACTGAAGCTTTCATT. Its translation is CASSFTGNTEAFI.

This clonotype was counted at least ten times. The chain joins TRBV4-1 to TRBJ2-5, with 9 bases identical to TRBD2. This CDR3 contains 18 residues. CDR1 is MGHRA, CDR2 YSYEKL, per germline. J gave up 5 bases and V 0 bases, and 13 bases lay outside the gene matches. The CDR3 loop is CASSQEWDSGSARETQYF. CDR3 DNA sequence: TGCGCCAGCAGCCAAGAGTGGGATAGCGGGAGTGCCCGGGAGACCCAGTACTTC.

This rearrangement joins TRBV3-1 to TRBJ2-1, with a possible D match to TRBD2 (9 bases). CDR1 LGHDT and CDR2 YNNKEL come from the germline V gene (reference sequence). V was cut by 6 bases and J by 15 bases, with 24 bases left in between. The CDR3 extends over 14 amino acids. DNA of the CDR3: TGTGCCAGCAGTCGCGGGGGGGGACAGGACCTTCGGTTCTTC. Its protein product is CASSRGGGQDLRFF.

This clonotype showed up just a few times. This sequence joins TRBV5-4 and TRBJ2-3, with 11 bases identical to TRBD2. The V gene's germline CDR1 is SGHNT and CDR2 YYREEE (reference sequence). This CDR3 spans 14 amino acids. The trim removed 2 bases at V and 4 bases at J, leaving 0 bases unmatched. The CDR3 DNA follows: TGTGCCAGCAGCTTTAGCGGGAGGGCAGATACGCAGTATTTT. Protein product: CASSFSGRADTQYF.

The chain joins TRBV3-1 to TRBJ2-5; D gene ambiguous. The CDR3 covers 16 residues. The V gene lost 4 bases and the J gene lost 1 base, with 16 bases spanning the gap. Germline V CDR1 and CDR2: LGHDT, YNNKEL (reference sequence). CDR3 nucleotide sequence: TGTGCCAGCAGCCCTCGCCTCCGCCAAGGCCAAGAGACCCAGTACTTC. As protein: CASSPRLRQGQETQYF.

This clonotype appeared many times. The gene calls are TRBV5-1 and TRBJ2-1, with TRBD2 matching 11 bases. Germline V gives CDR1 SGHRS, CDR2 YFSETQ. J was trimmed by 4 bases and V by 8 bases; bases with no gene match: 8. CDR3 length: 15 residues. CDR3 loop: CASGWGLADYNEQFF. CDR3 bases: TGCGCCAGTGGGTGGGGACTAGCGGATTACAATGAGCAGTTCTTC.

In this sample, this clonotype turned up a few times. The gene calls are TRBV19 and TRBJ2-7; weak D call: TRBD1 (5 bases). This CDR3 has 13 residues. Trimming took off 7 bases at V and 0 bases at J, with 10 bases between the two ends. Germline CDR1 reads LNHDA; CDR2 reads SQIVND (reference sequence). CDR3 in amino acids: CASTPRDSYEQYF. The CDR3 nucleotides are TGTGCCAGTACCCCCAGGGACTCCTACGAGCAGTACTTC. Using reference TRBV19 and TRBJ2-7 for the parts outside the CDR3, the full variable domain is DGGITQSPKYLFRKEGQNVTLSCEQNLNHDAMYWYRQDPGQGLRLIYYSQIVNDFQKGDIAEGYSVSREKKESFPLTVTSAQKNPTAFYLCASTPRDSYEQYFGPGTRLTVT.

The chain carries TRBV7-2 and TRBJ1-2, with a weak D call TRBD1 (5 bases). The V end lost 2 bases, the J end lost 5 bases, and 15 bases lay between the germline ends. The CDR3 is made up of 15 amino acids. Germline V lookup: CDR1 SGHTA, CDR2 FQGNSA. The CDR3 is CASSLTWGTTYGYTF. The CDR3 region has the DNA TGTGCCAGCAGCTTAACTTGGGGGACGACATATGGCTACACCTTC. Supplemented by reference TRBV7-2 and TRBJ1-2, the full variable domain reads GAGVSQSPSNKVTEKGKDVELRCDPISGHTALYWYRQSLGQGLEFLIYFQGNSAPDKSGLPSDRFSAERTGGSVSTLTIQRTQQEDSAVYLCASSLTWGTTYGYTFGSGTRLTVV.

This clonotype was counted between two and nine times. The V and J genes are TRBV5-1 and TRBJ2-3; TRBD1 is a possible D gene (9 bases). This CDR3 has 20 amino acids. The V end was cut by 3 bases, the J end by 8 bases, with 34 bases between. Germline V gene data show CDR1 as SGHRS and CDR2 as YFSETQ. The CDR3 loop reads CASSSYTGTGFAAGETTQYF. CDR3 DNA: TGCGCCAGCAGCTCATACACCGGGACAGGGTTTGCAGCGGGAGAGACTACGCAGTATTTT.

In this sample, this clonotype turned up many times. V and J are TRBV7-8 and TRBJ2-1; D uncertain. The CDR3 is 15 residues long. The germline V and J ends were trimmed by 0 bases and 4 bases, with 10 bases remaining between them. The germline CDR1 and CDR2 sequences are SGHVS and FQNEAQ. CDR3 DNA sequence: TGTGCCAGCAGCTTAGCCGCCGACTGGTACAATGAGCAGTTCTTC. Amino acids: CASSLAADWYNEQFF.

CDR3 sequence reads: CASAPNRAGANVLTF. CDR3 sequence (DNA): TGTGCCAGCGCCCCAAACAGGGCTGGGGCCAACGTCCTGACTTTC. The gene calls are TRBV7-3 and TRBJ2-6; weak D call: TRBD1 (6 bases). Trimming removed 8 bases from V and 2 bases from J, with 13 bases in between. The V gene's germline CDR1 is SGHTA and CDR2 FQGTGA. There are 15 residues in the CDR3.

This clonotype was recorded at least ten times. The V and J genes are TRBV4-1 and TRBJ2-5, with D possibly being TRBD2 (6 bases). Trimming cost V 5 bases and J 4 bases, with 11 bases left between them. The CDR3 has 13 amino acids. Germline V gene sequence: CDR1 MGHRA, CDR2 YSYEKL. The CDR3 region is CASSSGWRETQYF. In DNA, the CDR3 is TGCGCCAGCAGCAGCGGGTGGAGAGAGACCCAGTACTTC.

V is TRBV7-8 and J is TRBJ2-1; 12 bases map to TRBD2. With V trimmed by 5 bases and J by 2 bases, 10 bases remained unmatched. This CDR3 comprises 18 residues. Germline CDR1 SGHVS, CDR2 FQNEAQ. CDR3 protein: CASSPSSGRGQTYNEQFF. CDR3 nucleotides: TGTGCCAGCAGCCCCTCTAGCGGGAGGGGACAAACCTACAATGAGCAGTTCTTC. Variable domain in full (rest from reference TRBV7-8 and TRBJ2-1): GAGVSQSPRYKVAKRGQDVALRCDPISGHVSLFWYQQALGQGPEFLTYFQNEAQLDKSGLPSDRFFAERPEGSVSTLKIQRTQQEDSAVYLCASSPSSGRGQTYNEQFFGPGTRLTVL.

J is TRBJ2-7 and V is TRBV5-1; 8 nucleotides match TRBD2. The germline V gene has CDR1 SGHRS and CDR2 YFSETQ. The CDR3 consists of 15 residues. The junction had 5 bases not matched to a gene; V was cut back by 0 bases and J by 3 bases. In DNA form, the CDR3 reads TGCGCCAGCAGCTTGGGTAGCGGGATATTCTACGAGCAGTACTTC. It specifies CASSLGSGIFYEQYF.

About this clonotype itself: A read error may be the cause here, since a much bigger clone is one base away. The chain joins TRBV4-2 to TRBJ2-1; no reliable D call. Germline CDR1 is LGHNA and CDR2 is YNFKEQ. This CDR3 is 17 amino acids long. The CDR3 region has the DNA TGTGCCAGCAGCCAAGAAGGTAGCCCCTTTGGGTACAATAAGCAGTTCTTC. Residues: CASSQEGSPFGYNKQFF.

In this sample, this clonotype turned up many times. The chain links TRBV25-1 to TRBJ2-3; D is possibly TRBD1 or TRBD2 (5 bases each). This CDR3 has 16 residues. Germline V gene lookup returns CDR1 MGHDK and CDR2 SYGVNS. Trimming left V 1 base short and J 6 bases short, with 17 bases between. This CDR3 is CASSEFGGPEGDTQYF. The CDR3 DNA follows: TGTGCCAGCAGTGAATTTGGCGGGCCCGAGGGGGATACGCAGTATTTT.